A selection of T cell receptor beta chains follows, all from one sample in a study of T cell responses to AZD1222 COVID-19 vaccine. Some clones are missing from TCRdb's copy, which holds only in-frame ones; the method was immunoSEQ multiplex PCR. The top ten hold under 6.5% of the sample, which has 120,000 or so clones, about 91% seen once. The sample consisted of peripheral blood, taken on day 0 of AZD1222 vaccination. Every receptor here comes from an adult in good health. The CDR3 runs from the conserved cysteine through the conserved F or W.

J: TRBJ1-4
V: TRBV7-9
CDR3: CASSPSLGGQNEKLFF

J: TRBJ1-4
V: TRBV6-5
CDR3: CASRGAILNEKLFF

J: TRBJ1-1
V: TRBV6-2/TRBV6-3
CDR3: CASSRHPNTEAFF

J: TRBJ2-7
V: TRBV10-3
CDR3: CAISDGRSYEQYF

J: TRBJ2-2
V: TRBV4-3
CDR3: CASSQDPPGGLRAGELFF

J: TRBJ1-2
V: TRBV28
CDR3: CASMAQPAYYGYTF

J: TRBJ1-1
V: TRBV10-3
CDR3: CAISEPGTGRGTFF

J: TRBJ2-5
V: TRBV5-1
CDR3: CASRGQGGETQYF

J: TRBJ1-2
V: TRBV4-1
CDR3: CASSQDEQNYGYTF

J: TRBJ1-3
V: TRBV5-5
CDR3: CASSLAQGANTIYF

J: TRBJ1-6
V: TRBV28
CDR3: CASSSPFRDSPLHF

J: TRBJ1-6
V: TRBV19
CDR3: CASSTDSSYNSPLHF

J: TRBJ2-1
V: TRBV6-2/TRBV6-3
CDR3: CASSYASGGLNEQFF

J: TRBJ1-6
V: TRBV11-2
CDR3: CASSMGQGSTPLHF

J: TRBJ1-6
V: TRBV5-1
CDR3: CASSLDSSYNSPLHF

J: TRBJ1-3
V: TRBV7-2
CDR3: CASGHEATIYF

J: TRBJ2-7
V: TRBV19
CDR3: CASSLQGARREQYF

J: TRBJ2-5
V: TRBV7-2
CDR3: CASSLVYGAGETQYF

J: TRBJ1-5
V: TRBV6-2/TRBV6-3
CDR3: CASSQGLSKANQPQHF

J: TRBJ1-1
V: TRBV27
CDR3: CASTTGGGTEAFF

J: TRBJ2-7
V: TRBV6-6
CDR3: CASSYSRALSYEQYF

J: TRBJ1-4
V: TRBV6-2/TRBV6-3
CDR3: CASSWGRGEKLFF

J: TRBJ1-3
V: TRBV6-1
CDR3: CASSESLQASGNTIYF